These T cell receptor beta chains were read from a single sample in a study of control samples from healthy donors and cancer patients. The repertoire was sequenced with immunoSEQ multiplex PCR; TCRdb's copy has only in-frame clones and lacks some. Of approximately 170,000 clones in the sample, just over 90% were seen once. What was sequenced was blood. These TCRs come from a woman between 55 and 75 years old in good health. CDR3s leave out the opening cysteine and the closing phenylalanine or tryptophan.

cdr3_aa | j_call | v_call
ASSQAPHRGRTGELF | TRBJ2-2 | TRBV14
ASSQVVSGVHYEQF | TRBJ2-1 | TRBV4-1
ASSRERATEAF | TRBJ1-1 | TRBV6-6
ASSAGWGQGDYGYT | TRBJ1-2 | TRBV5-1
ASSLTSGGAGSTDTQY | TRBJ2-3 | TRBV9
AIRPGTGESQEQF | TRBJ2-1 | TRBV10-3
ASSHSSASLAKNIQY | TRBJ2-4 | TRBV18
ASSVTSGGIDTQY | TRBJ2-3 | TRBV9
ASSLGTSGGREQY | TRBJ2-7 | TRBV7-2
ASSIGGAGNQPQH | TRBJ1-5 | TRBV19
ASTSKREGIYTEAF | TRBJ1-1 | TRBV21-1
ASSRTGEHEQF | TRBJ2-1 | TRBV4-1
ASSVGVDTQY | TRBJ2-3 | TRBV9
ASSVDISSGNTIY | TRBJ1-3 | TRBV9
ASSTQDSYEQY | TRBJ2-7 | TRBV5-1
ASSYGVSYGYT | TRBJ1-2 | TRBV6-5
ASGLGGAYGYT | TRBJ1-2 | TRBV12-5
AISESAPGQVSYEQY | TRBJ2-7 | TRBV10-3
ASSLLFRGNTGELF | TRBJ2-2 | TRBV27
ASRRQETDTEAF | TRBJ1-1 | TRBV10-1
ASSLALHEQY | TRBJ2-7 | TRBV7-9
ASSPGTGLLLAF | TRBJ1-1 | TRBV5-6
ASTFYRQNVYEKLF | TRBJ1-4 | TRBV3-1/TRBV3-2
ASSPPAGAYYEQY | TRBJ2-7 | TRBV10-1
ASSQNPQGSGDEQY | TRBJ2-7 | TRBV18
ASSRGAVTDTQY | TRBJ2-3 | TRBV7-2
ANGRKALNTGELF | TRBJ2-2 | TRBV7-9
ASKTVANQPQH | TRBJ1-5 | TRBV2
ASSGTGTLSNYGYT | TRBJ1-2 | TRBV25-1
ASSVESSYNSPLH | TRBJ1-6 | TRBV2
ASSPQMGGGSYEQY | TRBJ2-7 | TRBV7-6
ASSPTGAPEAF | TRBJ1-1 | TRBV18
ARTGVNSPLH | TRBJ1-6 | TRBV10-1
SARGVGELF | TRBJ1-4 | TRBV20-1
ASSQKIPIQTNFGNTIY | TRBJ1-3 | TRBV4-1
ASSYSTGDTYYEQY | TRBJ2-7 | TRBV6-5
ASSFGAQGGTEAF | TRBJ1-1 | TRBV7-8
ASTYLAQGMNTEAF | TRBJ1-1 | TRBV19
ASSHRLVFDTQY | TRBJ2-3 | TRBV3-1/TRBV3-2
ASSFTSGGTGNEQF | TRBJ2-1 | TRBV7-6
ASSESAYGYT | TRBJ1-2 | TRBV25-1
ASSSGPSPNQPQH | TRBJ1-5 | TRBV18
ASSSLNQPQH | TRBJ1-5 | TRBV5-8
ASSLGGLNYGYT | TRBJ1-2 | TRBV6-6
ASSSGQAEYNEQF | TRBJ2-1 | TRBV5-4
ASSYRDTEAF | TRBJ1-1 | TRBV13
ASSVNTGELF | TRBJ2-2 | TRBV9
SVAWRDTQY | TRBJ2-3 | TRBV29-1
ASSLEAGYTGELF | TRBJ2-2 | TRBV13
ASSWTGSDYGYT | TRBJ1-2 | TRBV7-6